This T cell receptor beta chain was sequenced during a study of neurological immune-mediated disorders. It was by 5'RACE with 10-nucleotide random UMIs that the cDNA was made. TCRdb re-derived calls from the 5' RACE reads in MiXCR, one entry per CDR3 protein. The sample records about 59,000 distinct CDR3 sequences, 24% being singletons. This sample's time point: technical triplicate 2. The CDR3 is 11 residues long. The V and J ends lost 1 base and 7 bases respectively, with 4 bases between them. The germline CDR1 and CDR2 sequences are SNHLY and FYNNEI. Study-wide points: It was HTLV-1-associated myelopathy that showed the most TCR clonal expansion, while multiple sclerosis showed the least, falling below healthy controls.

This clonotype was detected ten times or more. What it recognizes is unknown. Sequenced input: PBMCs. This receptor was obtained from a man aged 60 to 75 with HTLV-1-associated myelopathy (HAM/TSP). The chain links TRBV2 to TRBJ1-2; D is uncertain. The CDR3 DNA sequence: TGTGCCAGCAGTGAAGAAGGTGGCTACACCTTC. Its protein is CASSEEGGYTF. Full variable domain (outside the CDR3, taken from reference TRBV2 and TRBJ1-2): EPEVTQTPSHQVTQMGQEVILRCVPISNHLYFYWYRQILGQKVEFLVSFYNNEISEKSEIFDDQFSVERPDGSNFTLKIRSTKLEDSAMYFCASSEEGGYTFGSGTRLTVV.